A selection of T cell receptor beta chains follows, all from one sample in a study of blood T cell repertoires in COVID-19. Clones were sequenced by immunoSEQ multiplex PCR, and TCRdb holds only the in-frame ones, with some missing. The sample carries 250,000 to 300,000 clones, nearly 90% recorded once. The sequenced material came from peripheral blood. These receptors all come from a woman in her 30s with COVID-19, enrolled during active disease. The CDR3 runs from the conserved cysteine through the conserved F or W. Fields, in order: CDR3 length, D gene, clone size, V gene, J gene, CDR3 DNA, CDR3 protein. The D gene is left open where the match is weak. A row's size may be missing; if present it is once, few, many or a size class.

15	TRBD1	NA	TRBV19	TRBJ2-5	TGTGCCAGTAGTACCTCCGGACAGGGTGGGGAGACCCAGTACTTC	CASSTSGQGGETQYF
13	NA	NA	TRBV5-8	TRBJ2-7	TGTGCCAGCAGAGCCACAGGGTCCTACGAGCAGTACTTC	CASRATGSYEQYF
14	NA	NA	TRBV7-9	TRBJ2-1	TGTGCCAGCAGCTCAACTACCTCCTACAATGAGCAGTTCTTC	CASSSTTSYNEQFF
17	TRBD2	once	TRBV4-1	TRBJ2-3	TGCGCCAGCAGCCCCCCCCTGCGGGGGGGAAGCACAGATACGCAGTATTTT	CASSPPLRGGSTDTQYF
16	NA	NA	TRBV27	TRBJ2-7	TGTGCCAGCAGTTTCCGCCGAAGGCAGGTAGCCTACGAGCAGTACTTC	CASSFRRRQVAYEQYF
12	NA	NA	TRBV28	TRBJ1-6	TGTGCCAGCAGTTTGGTAGATTCACCCCTCCACTTT	CASSLVDSPLHF
13	NA	NA	TRBV3-1/TRBV3-2	TRBJ1-2	TGTGCCAGCAGGCGTGGGGGGTTGGCTGGCTACACCTTC	CASRRGGLAGYTF
14	TRBD1	few	TRBV18	TRBJ1-2	TGTGCCAGCTCACCACCGACAGGGTTATATGGCTACACCTTC	CASSPPTGLYGYTF
17	NA	few	TRBV15	TRBJ2-2	TGTGCCACCAGCCCAAACTTGGACAGCCTGAACACCGGGGAGCTGTTTTTT	CATSPNLDSLNTGELFF
15	TRBD1	many	TRBV7-6	TRBJ1-1	TGTGCCAGCAGCTTTCAGACAGGGGAGTCCACTGAAGCTTTCTTT	CASSFQTGESTEAFF
16	NA	NA	TRBV28	TRBJ1-3	TGTGCCAGCAGTTCTAGTGGACACTTCTCTGGAAACACCATATATTTT	CASSSSGHFSGNTIYF
15	NA	NA	TRBV9	TRBJ2-3	TGTGCCAGCAGCGCCCTGTCAGTTGTCCCAGATACGCAGTATTTT	CASSALSVVPDTQYF
15	TRBD1	NA	TRBV27	TRBJ2-7	TGTGCCAGCAGTTTATCCGGACAGGGTCCCTACGAGCAGTACTTC	CASSLSGQGPYEQYF
16	NA	NA	TRBV14	TRBJ1-5	TGTGCCAGCAGCCAACTTAAGGACATCGGCAATCAGCCCCAGCATTTT	CASSQLKDIGNQPQHF
16	NA	NA	TRBV19	TRBJ1-6	TGTGCCAGTAGTTCCCAGGCAGGGGCCCTCAATTCACCCCTCCACTTT	CASSSQAGALNSPLHF
16	TRBD2	NA	TRBV5-4	TRBJ2-2	TGTGCCAGCAGCTTGGGAGCGGGGGCGATGACCGGGGAGCTGTTTTTT	CASSLGAGAMTGELFF
14	TRBD1	NA	TRBV7-8	TRBJ2-2	TGTGCCAGCAGCATACGGACAGGGGCCGGGGAGCTGTTTTTT	CASSIRTGAGELFF
15	NA	NA	TRBV15	TRBJ1-5	TGTGCCACCAGCAGAGATGGGGGGGGCTCTCAGCCCCAGCATTTT	CATSRDGGGSQPQHF
13	NA	few	TRBV12-5	TRBJ1-1	TGTGCTAGTGGTATAGAGGTTAACACTGAAGCTTTCTTT	CASGIEVNTEAFF
12	NA	NA	TRBV7-6	TRBJ2-1	TGTGCCAGCAGCTCGGGAGCGATCGAGCAGTTCTTC	CASSSGAIEQFF
16	TRBD2	NA	TRBV4-1	TRBJ2-5	TGCGCCAGCAGCCAAGAACAGCGGGGGCCTCAAGAGACCCAGTACTTC	CASSQEQRGPQETQYF
19	NA	NA	TRBV4-1	TRBJ1-2	TGCGCCAGCAGCCATAAGGAGGTCACGCTTCAAATATTTAACTATGGCTACACCTTC	CASSHKEVTLQIFNYGYTF
20	TRBD2	NA	TRBV5-1	TRBJ2-3	TGCGCCAGCAGATCAGCGGGGGATCCGTTGTATTGGGAAAGCACAGATACGCAGTATTTT	CASRSAGDPLYWESTDTQYF
13	TRBD1	NA	TRBV7-6	TRBJ1-1	TGTGCCAGCAGCTTATATGGGACAGGGGAAGCTTTCTTT	CASSLYGTGEAFF
14	TRBD1	NA	TRBV5-1	TRBJ1-6	TGCGCCAGCAGCTCACAGGGGCGGAATTCACCCCTCCACTTT	CASSSQGRNSPLHF
15	TRBD1	NA	TRBV25-1	TRBJ2-7	TGTGCCAGCAGTGTTTCCGCGACAGGGTCCTACGAGCAGTACTTC	CASSVSATGSYEQYF
16	TRBD1	NA	TRBV5-1	TRBJ1-3	TGCGCCAGCAGCTTGAGGGACAGGGGAAGAGGAAACACCATATATTTT	CASSLRDRGRGNTIYF
13	NA	NA	TRBV5-1	TRBJ2-7	TGCGCCAGCAGCTTGAGCCAGGGTCACGAGCAGTACTTC	CASSLSQGHEQYF
13	NA	NA	TRBV19	TRBJ1-1	TGTGCCAGTAGTACCCCACTAGGGACTGAAGCTTTCTTT	CASSTPLGTEAFF
12	TRBD1	once	TRBV7-8	TRBJ1-2	TGTGCCAGCAGCTTGGCAGGGGGTGGCTACACCTTC	CASSLAGGGYTF
15	NA	NA	TRBV2	TRBJ2-7	TGTGCCAGCAGTCCCCACTACTCTAGGCACTACGAGCAGTACTTC	CASSPHYSRHYEQYF
15	TRBD1	once	TRBV28	TRBJ1-3	TGTGCCAGCAGCCCCGGGACAGGGGCGGGAAACACCATATATTTT	CASSPGTGAGNTIYF
17	NA	once	TRBV14	TRBJ2-1	TGTGCCAGCAGCCAAGATCTCGCGGGGAACTCCTACAATGAGCAGTTCTTC	CASSQDLAGNSYNEQFF
14	NA	NA	TRBV2	TRBJ1-6	TGTGCCAGCAGTGAACAGGGAGGAAATTCACCCCTCCACTTT	CASSEQGGNSPLHF
16	TRBD1	once	TRBV5-1	TRBJ1-1	TGCGCCAGCAGCTTGACCACGGGACAGGTGAACACTGAAGCTTTCTTT	CASSLTTGQVNTEAFF
14	TRBD1	once	TRBV28	TRBJ1-2	TGTGCCATACGGACAGGCACTTCTAACTATGGCTACACCTTC	CAIRTGTSNYGYTF
12	NA	once	TRBV29-1	TRBJ1-2	TGCAGCGTATCGGACAGACGCTATGGCTACACCTTC	CSVSDRRYGYTF
14	NA	NA	TRBV27	TRBJ1-1	TGTGCCAGCAGCCGACTCGGGGTTCTCACTGAAGCTTTCTTT	CASSRLGVLTEAFF
15	NA	NA	TRBV7-9	TRBJ2-7	TGTGCCAGCAGCATCACCCGGGACACGGGTCGGGAGCAGTACTTC	CASSITRDTGREQYF
18	TRBD2	NA	TRBV2	TRBJ2-5	TGTGCCAGCAGTGAAGCCTCCATACTAGCGGGGGGCCCTCTGACCCAGTACTTC	CASSEASILAGGPLTQYF
12	NA	NA	TRBV28	TRBJ2-7	TGTGCCAGCAGTTTTTCTAGCTACGAGCAGTACTTC	CASSFSSYEQYF
14	TRBD2	NA	TRBV3-1/TRBV3-2	TRBJ2-7	TGTGCCAGCAGGTCTAGCGGGACCTCCTACGAGCAGTACTTC	CASRSSGTSYEQYF
10	NA	NA	TRBV29-1	TRBJ1-2	TGCAGCGTCCCAGGCTATGGCTACACCTTC	CSVPGYGYTF
16	NA	NA	TRBV4-1	TRBJ1-2	TGCGCCAGCAGCCAAGGTGGACTTATAAGGGCGGATGGCTACACCTTC	CASSQGGLIRADGYTF
10	TRBD1	NA	TRBV7-9	TRBJ1-2	TGTGCCGTACAGGGGGTTGGCTACACCTTC	CAVQGVGYTF
13	TRBD1	NA	TRBV11-3	TRBJ2-7	TGTGCCAGCAGCCTGACAGGGTCAAGCGAGCAGTACTTC	CASSLTGSSEQYF
11	NA	NA	TRBV6-1	TRBJ1-5	TGTGCCAGCAGTGAAGCGCGGCCCCAGCATTTT	CASSEARPQHF
13	NA	NA	TRBV1	TRBJ2-7	TGCACCAGCAGCCAAGAAAGTGGGCACGAGCAGTACTTC	CTSSQESGHEQYF
15	NA	NA	TRBV24-1	TRBJ2-3	TGTGCCACCAGTTCCACAGGGTTTAGGACAGATACGCAGTATTTT	CATSSTGFRTDTQYF
13	NA	few	TRBV9	TRBJ1-3	TGTGCCAGCAGCGTATCAGGGGAAAACACCATATATTTT	CASSVSGENTIYF
14	NA	NA	TRBV12-2	TRBJ2-1	TGTGCAAGTCGCCTACAGGGACCACCAAATGAGCAGTTCTTC	CASRLQGPPNEQFF
15	NA	NA	TRBV18	TRBJ2-5	TGTGCCAGCTCACCACCGACCCGGGTATTAGAGACCCAGTACTTC	CASSPPTRVLETQYF
13	NA	NA	TRBV5-8	TRBJ2-7	TGTGCCAGCAGCTACGAGGAAAACTACGAGCAGTACTTC	CASSYEENYEQYF
15	NA	NA	TRBV5-8	TRBJ1-2	TGTGCCAGCAGCCCGGGAGGGGGGATTAACTATGGCTACACCTTC	CASSPGGGINYGYTF